The clone carrying this T cell receptor (beta chain) appeared a few times. The germline V and J ends were trimmed by 0 bases and 3 bases, with 10 bases remaining between them. CDR3 length: 15 residues. In germline, CDR1 is SGHRS, CDR2 YFSETQ. The sample comes from a study of blood T cell repertoires in COVID-19. Study details: Sites across the United States, Italy and Spain contributed samples from acute and convalescent COVID-19.

Assay used: immunoSEQ multiplex PCR; TCRdb lists only in-frame clones, some missing. Among some 200,000 clones, roughly 85% were seen once, and the ten largest hold more than 2%. The chain links TRBV5-1 to TRBJ1-3, with D hard to call. Sequencing was performed on peripheral blood. The TCR sequence derives from a woman aged 70-85 years with COVID-19, enrolled during active disease. CDR3 nucleotides: TGCGCCAGCAGCTTGGTTTCAGGCATTGGAAACACCATATATTTT. This encodes CASSLVSGIGNTIYF.